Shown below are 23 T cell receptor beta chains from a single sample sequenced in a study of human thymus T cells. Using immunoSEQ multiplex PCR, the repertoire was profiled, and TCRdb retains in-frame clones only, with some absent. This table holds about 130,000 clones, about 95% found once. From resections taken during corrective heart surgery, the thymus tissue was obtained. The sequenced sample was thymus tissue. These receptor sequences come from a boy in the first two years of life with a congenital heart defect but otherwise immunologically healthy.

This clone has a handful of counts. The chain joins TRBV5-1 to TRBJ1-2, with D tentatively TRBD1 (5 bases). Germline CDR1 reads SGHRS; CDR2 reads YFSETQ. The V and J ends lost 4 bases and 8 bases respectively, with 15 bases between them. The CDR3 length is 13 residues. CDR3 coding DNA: TGCGCCAGCAGCCATCTAGGGGCCGGGGGCTACACCTTC. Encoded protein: CASSHLGAGGYTF.

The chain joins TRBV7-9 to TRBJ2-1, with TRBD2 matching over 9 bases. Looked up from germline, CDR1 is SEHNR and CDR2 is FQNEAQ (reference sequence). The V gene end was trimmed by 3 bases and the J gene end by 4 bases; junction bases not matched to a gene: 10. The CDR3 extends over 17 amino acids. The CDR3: CASSFRGSGGIYNEQFF. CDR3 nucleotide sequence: TGTGCCAGCAGCTTCAGGGGAAGCGGGGGGATTTACAATGAGCAGTTCTTC.

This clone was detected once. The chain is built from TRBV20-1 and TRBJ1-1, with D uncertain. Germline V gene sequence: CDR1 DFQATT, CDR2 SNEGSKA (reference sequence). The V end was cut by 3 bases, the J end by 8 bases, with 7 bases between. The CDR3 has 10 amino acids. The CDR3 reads CSARPREAFF. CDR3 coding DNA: TGCAGTGCTAGGCCAAGGGAAGCTTTCTTT.

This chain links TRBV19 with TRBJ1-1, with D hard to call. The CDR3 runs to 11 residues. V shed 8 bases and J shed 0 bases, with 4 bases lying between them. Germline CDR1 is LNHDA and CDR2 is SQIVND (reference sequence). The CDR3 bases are TGTGCCAGTCAGATGAACACTGAAGCTTTCTTT. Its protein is CASQMNTEAFF.

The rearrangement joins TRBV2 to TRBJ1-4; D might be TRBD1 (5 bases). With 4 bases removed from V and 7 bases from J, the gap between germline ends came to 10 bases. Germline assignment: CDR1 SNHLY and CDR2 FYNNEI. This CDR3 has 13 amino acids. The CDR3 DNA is TGTGCCAGCAGTGGGGGCCGGGGTGAAAAACTGTTTTTT. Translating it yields CASSGGRGEKLFF.

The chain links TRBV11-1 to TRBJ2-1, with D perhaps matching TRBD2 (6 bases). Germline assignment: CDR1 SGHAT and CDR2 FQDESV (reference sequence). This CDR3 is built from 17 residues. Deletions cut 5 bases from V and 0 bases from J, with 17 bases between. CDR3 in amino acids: CASSARAGRISYNEQFF. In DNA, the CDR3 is TGTGCCAGCAGCGCGAGGGCGGGACGGATCTCCTACAATGAGCAGTTCTTC.

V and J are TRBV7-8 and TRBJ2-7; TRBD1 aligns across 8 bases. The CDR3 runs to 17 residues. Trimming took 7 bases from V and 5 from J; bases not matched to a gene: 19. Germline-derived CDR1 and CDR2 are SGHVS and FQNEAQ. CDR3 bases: TGTGCCAGCACCCAACCAACAAGACCAGGGGGCTTCCACGAGCAGTACTTC. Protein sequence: CASTQPTRPGGFHEQYF. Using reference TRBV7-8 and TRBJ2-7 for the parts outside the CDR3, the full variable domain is GAGVSQSPRYKVAKRGQDVALRCDPISGHVSLFWYQQALGQGPEFLTYFQNEAQLDKSGLPSDRFFAERPEGSVSTLKIQRTQQEDSAVYLCASTQPTRPGGFHEQYFGPGTRLTVT.

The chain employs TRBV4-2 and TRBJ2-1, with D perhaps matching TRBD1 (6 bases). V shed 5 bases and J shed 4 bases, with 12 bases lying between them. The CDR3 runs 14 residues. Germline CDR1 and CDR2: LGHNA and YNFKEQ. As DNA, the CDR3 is TGTGCCAGCAGCGCCCGGGACACATACAATGAGCAGTTCTTC. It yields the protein CASSARDTYNEQFF.

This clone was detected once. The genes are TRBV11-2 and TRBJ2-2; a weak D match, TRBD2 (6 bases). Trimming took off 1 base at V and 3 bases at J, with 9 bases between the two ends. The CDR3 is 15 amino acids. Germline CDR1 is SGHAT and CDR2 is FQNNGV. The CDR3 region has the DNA TGTGCCAGCAGCTTAGTGGCGGGGTACACCGGGGAGCTGTTTTTT. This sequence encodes CASSLVAGYTGELFF.

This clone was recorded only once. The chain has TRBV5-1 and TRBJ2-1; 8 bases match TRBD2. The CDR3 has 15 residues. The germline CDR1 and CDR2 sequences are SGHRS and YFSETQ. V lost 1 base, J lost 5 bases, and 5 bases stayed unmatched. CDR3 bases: TGCGCCAGCAGCTTGTTACTAGCGGAACACAATGAGCAGTTCTTC. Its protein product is CASSLLLAEHNEQFF.

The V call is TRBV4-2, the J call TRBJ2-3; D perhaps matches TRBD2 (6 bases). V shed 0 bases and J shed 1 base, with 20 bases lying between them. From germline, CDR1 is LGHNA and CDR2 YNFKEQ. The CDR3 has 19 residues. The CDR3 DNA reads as TGTGCCAGCAGCCAAGATCCCCGGCGGGGCCTCACACGCACAGATACGCAGTATTTT. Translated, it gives CASSQDPRRGLTRTDTQYF.

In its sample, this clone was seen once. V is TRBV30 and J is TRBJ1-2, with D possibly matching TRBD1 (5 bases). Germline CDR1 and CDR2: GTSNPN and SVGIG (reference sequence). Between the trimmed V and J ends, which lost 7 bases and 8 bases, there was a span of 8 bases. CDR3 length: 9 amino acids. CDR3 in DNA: TGTGCCTTAGGGGAGGGCTACACCTTC. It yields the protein CALGEGYTF.

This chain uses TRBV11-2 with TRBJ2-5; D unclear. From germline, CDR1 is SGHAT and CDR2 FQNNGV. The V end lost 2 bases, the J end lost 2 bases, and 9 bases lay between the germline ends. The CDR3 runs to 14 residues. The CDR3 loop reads CASSLRRLQETQYF. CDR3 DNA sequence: TGTGCCAGCAGCTTAAGACGGTTACAAGAGACCCAGTACTTC.

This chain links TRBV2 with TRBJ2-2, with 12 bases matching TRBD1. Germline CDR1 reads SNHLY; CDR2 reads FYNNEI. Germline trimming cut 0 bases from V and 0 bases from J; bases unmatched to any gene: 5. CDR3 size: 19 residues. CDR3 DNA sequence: TGTGCCAGCAGTGAAGCGGCGGGACAGGGGGCTTCGAACACCGGGGAGCTGTTTTTT. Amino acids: CASSEAAGQGASNTGELFF.

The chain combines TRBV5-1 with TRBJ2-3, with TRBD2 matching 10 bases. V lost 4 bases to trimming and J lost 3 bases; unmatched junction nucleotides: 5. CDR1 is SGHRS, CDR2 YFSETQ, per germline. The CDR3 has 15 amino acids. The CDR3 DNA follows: TGCGCCAGCAGCATAGGACTAGCGGAGACAGATACGCAGTATTTT. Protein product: CASSIGLAETDTQYF.

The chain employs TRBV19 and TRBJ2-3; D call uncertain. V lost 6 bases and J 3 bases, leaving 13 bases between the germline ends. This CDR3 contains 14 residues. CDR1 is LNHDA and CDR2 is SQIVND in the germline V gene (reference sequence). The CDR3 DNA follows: TGTGCCAGTAGCCCCCTGATGCCAACAGATACGCAGTATTTT. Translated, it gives CASSPLMPTDTQYF.

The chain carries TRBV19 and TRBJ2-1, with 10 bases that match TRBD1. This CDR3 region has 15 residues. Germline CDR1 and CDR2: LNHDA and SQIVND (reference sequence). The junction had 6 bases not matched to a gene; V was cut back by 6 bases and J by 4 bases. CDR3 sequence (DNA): TGTGCCAGTAGGGTACGGGACAGGGGTTACAATGAGCAGTTCTTC. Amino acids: CASRVRDRGYNEQFF.

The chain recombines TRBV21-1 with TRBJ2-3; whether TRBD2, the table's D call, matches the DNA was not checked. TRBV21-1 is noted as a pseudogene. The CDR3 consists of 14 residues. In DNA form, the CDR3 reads TGTGCCAGCAGCAAGGAGGGACTCACAGATACGCAGTATTTT. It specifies CASSKEGLTDTQYF.

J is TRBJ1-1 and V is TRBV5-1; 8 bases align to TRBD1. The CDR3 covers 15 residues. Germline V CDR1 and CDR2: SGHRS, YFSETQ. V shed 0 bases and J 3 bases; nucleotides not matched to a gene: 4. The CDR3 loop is CASSLVDRVDTEAFF. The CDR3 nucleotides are TGCGCCAGCAGCTTGGTGGACAGGGTGGACACTGAAGCTTTCTTT.

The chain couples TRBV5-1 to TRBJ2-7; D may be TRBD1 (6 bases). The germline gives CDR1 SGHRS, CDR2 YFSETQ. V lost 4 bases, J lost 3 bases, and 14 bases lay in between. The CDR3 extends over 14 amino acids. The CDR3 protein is CASSHLEQGYEQYF. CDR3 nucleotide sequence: TGCGCCAGCAGCCACCTGGAACAGGGCTACGAGCAGTACTTC.

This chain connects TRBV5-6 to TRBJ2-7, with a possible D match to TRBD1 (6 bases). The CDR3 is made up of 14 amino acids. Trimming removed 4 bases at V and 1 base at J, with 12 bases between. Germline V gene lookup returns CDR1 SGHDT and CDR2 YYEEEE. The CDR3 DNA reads TGTGCCAGCAGCGCCGACAGGACATCCTACGAGCAGTACTTC. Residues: CASSADRTSYEQYF. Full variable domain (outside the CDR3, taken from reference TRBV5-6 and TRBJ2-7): DAGVTQSPTHLIKTRGQQVTLRCSPKSGHDTVSWYQQALGQGPQFIFQYYEEEERQRGNFPDRFSGHQFPNYSSELNVNALLLGDSALYLCASSADRTSYEQYFGPGTRLTVT.

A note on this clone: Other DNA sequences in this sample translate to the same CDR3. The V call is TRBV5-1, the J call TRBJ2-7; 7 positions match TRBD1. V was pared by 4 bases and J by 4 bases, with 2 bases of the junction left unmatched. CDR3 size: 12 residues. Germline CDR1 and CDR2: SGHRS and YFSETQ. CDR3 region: CASSTTGYEQYF. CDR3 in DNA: TGCGCCAGCAGCACGACAGGGTACGAGCAGTACTTC.

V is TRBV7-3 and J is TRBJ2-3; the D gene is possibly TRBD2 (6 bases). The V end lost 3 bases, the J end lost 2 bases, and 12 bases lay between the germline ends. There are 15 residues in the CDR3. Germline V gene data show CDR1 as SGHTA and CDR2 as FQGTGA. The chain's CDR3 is CASSFLGGATDTQYF. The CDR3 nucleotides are TGTGCCAGCAGCTTTCTCGGGGGAGCCACAGATACGCAGTATTTT.